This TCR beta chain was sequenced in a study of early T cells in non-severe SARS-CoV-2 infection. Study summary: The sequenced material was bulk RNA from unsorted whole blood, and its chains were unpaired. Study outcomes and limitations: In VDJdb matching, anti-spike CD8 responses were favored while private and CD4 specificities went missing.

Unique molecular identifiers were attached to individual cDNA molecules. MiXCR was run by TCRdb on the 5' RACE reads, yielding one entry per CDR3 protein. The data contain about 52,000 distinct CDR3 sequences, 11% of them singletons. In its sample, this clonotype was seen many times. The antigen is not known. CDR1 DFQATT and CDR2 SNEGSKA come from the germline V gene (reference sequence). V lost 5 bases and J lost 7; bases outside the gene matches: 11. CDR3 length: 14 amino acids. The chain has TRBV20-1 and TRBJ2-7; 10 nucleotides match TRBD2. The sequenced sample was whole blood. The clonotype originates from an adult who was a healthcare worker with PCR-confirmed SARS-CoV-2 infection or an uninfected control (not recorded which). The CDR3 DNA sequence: TGCAGTGCTCCCATGAGCGGGAGGGCCGGGGAGCAGTACTTC. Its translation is CSAPMSGRAGEQYF.